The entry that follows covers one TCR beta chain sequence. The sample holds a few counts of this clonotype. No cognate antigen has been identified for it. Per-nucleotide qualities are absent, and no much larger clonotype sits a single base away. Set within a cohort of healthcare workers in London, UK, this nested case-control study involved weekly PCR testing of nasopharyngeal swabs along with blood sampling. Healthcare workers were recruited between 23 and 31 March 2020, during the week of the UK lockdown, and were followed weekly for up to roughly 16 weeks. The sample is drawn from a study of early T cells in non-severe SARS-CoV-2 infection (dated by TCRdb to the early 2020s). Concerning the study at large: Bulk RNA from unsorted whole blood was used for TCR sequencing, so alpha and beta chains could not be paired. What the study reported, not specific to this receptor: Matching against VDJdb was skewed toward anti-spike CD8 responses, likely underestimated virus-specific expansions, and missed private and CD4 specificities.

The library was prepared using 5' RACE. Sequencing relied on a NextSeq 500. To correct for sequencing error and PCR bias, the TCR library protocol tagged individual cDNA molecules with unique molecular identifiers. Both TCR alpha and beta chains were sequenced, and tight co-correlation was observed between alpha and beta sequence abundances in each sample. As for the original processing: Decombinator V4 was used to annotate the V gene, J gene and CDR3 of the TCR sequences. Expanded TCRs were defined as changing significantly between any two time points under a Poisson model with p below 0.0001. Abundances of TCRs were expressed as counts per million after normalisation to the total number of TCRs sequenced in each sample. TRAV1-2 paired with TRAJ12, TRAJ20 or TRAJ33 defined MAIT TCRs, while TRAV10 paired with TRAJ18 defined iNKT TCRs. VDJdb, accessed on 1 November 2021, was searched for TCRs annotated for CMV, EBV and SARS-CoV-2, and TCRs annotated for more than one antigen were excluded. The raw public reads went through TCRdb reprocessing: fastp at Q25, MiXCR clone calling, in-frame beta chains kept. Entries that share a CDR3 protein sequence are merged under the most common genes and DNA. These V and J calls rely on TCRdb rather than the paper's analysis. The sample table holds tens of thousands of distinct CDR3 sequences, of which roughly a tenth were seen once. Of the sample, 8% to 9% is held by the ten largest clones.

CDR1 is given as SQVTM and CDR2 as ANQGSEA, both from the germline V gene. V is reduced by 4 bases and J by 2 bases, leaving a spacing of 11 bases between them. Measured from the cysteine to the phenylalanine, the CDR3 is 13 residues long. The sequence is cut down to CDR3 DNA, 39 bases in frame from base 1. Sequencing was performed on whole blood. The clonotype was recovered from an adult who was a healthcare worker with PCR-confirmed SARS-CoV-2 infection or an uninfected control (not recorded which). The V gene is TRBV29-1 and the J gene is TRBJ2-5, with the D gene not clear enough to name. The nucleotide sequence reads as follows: TGCAGCGTTGGAGTGGCAGCTCAAGAGACCCAGTACTTC. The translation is CSVGVAAQETQYF. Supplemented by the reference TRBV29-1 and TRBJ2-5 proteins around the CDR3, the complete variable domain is SAVISQKPSRDICQRGTSLTIQCQVDSQVTMMFWYRQQPGQSLTLIATANQGSEATYESGFVIDKFPISRPNLTFSTLTVSNMSPEDSSIYLCSVGVAAQETQYFGPGTRLLVL.